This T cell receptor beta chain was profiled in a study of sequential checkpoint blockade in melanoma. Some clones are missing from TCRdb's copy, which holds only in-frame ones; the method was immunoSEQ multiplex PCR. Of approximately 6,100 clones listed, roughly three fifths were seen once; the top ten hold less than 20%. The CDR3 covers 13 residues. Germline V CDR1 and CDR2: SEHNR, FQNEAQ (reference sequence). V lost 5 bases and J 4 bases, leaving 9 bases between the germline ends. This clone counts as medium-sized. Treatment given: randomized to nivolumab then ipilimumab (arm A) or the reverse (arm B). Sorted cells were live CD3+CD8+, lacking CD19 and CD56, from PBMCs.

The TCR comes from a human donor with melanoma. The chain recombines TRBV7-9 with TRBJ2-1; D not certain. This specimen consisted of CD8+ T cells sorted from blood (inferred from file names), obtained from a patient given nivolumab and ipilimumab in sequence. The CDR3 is CASSPTPYNEQFF. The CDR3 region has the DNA TGTGCCAGCAGCCCGACTCCTTACAATGAGCAGTTCTTC.